This is a list of T cell receptor beta chains from one sample in a study of Tregs in tolerant kidney transplant recipients. Using immunoSEQ multiplex PCR, the repertoire was profiled, and TCRdb retains in-frame clones only, with some absent. This table holds tens of thousands of clones, 65% to 85% found once. Sequencing was done on a sample of CD4+ T cells from blood. These receptors were obtained from a human donor in good health. Each CDR3 is given with its conserved first and last residue. D genes are given only for firm matches. The listing skips clone size in some rows; elsewhere it reads once, few, many or a size class.

D: TRBD2
V: TRBV5-8
size: NA
J: TRBJ2-2
CDR3: CASNKEGGYTGELFF
DNA: TGTGCCAGCAACAAGGAGGGAGGGTACACCGGGGAGCTGTTTTTT

D: NA
V: TRBV6-1
size: NA
J: TRBJ2-5
CDR3: CASTPSETQYF
DNA: TGTGCCAGCACACCTTCGGAGACCCAGTACTTC

D: NA
V: TRBV2
size: NA
J: TRBJ2-7
CDR3: CASTRTESSYEQYF
DNA: TGTGCCAGCACAAGGACAGAAAGCTCCTACGAGCAGTACTTC

D: NA
V: TRBV11-3
size: NA
J: TRBJ2-3
CDR3: CASSPVGVEGDTQYF
DNA: TGTGCCAGCAGCCCGGTAGGGGTTGAGGGGGATACGCAGTATTTT

D: TRBD1
V: TRBV2
size: NA
J: TRBJ2-4
CDR3: CASKGQGSNIQYF
DNA: TGTGCCAGCAAAGGACAGGGGTCAAACATTCAGTACTTC

D: NA
V: TRBV5-8
size: NA
J: TRBJ1-2
CDR3: CASSLEADYGYTF
DNA: TGTGCCAGCAGCTTGGAAGCAGACTATGGCTACACCTTC

D: NA
V: TRBV7-2
size: NA
J: TRBJ1-2
CDR3: CASSFTGPANYGYTF
DNA: TGTGCCAGCAGCTTTACAGGGCCAGCTAACTATGGCTACACCTTC

D: TRBD2
V: TRBV11-3
size: NA
J: TRBJ2-5
CDR3: CASSPGVAGGRETQYF
DNA: TGTGCCAGCAGCCCGGGAGTAGCGGGGGGGCGTGAGACCCAGTACTTC

D: NA
V: TRBV21-1
size: NA
J: TRBJ2-6
CDR3: CARRQGVAGANVLTF
DNA: TGTGCCAGGCGACAGGGGGTCGCCGGGGCCAACGTCCTGACTTTC

D: TRBD2
V: TRBV6-1
size: NA
J: TRBJ2-7
CDR3: CASSASLLAGVSSYEQYF
DNA: TGTGCCAGCAGTGCTTCGCTACTAGCGGGAGTGAGCTCCTACGAGCAGTACTTC

D: NA
V: TRBV6-5
size: NA
J: TRBJ1-2
CDR3: CASRQPDGYGYTF
DNA: TGTGCCAGCAGGCAACCGGACGGCTATGGCTACACCTTC

D: TRBD1
V: TRBV9
size: few
J: TRBJ1-1
CDR3: CASSPHGTGGVSEAFF
DNA: TGTGCCAGCAGCCCTCACGGGACAGGGGGCGTTAGTGAAGCTTTCTTT

D: NA
V: TRBV7-8
size: NA
J: TRBJ1-2
CDR3: CASSPKRAINYGYTF
DNA: TGTGCCAGCAGCCCAAAGCGGGCTATTAACTATGGCTACACCTTC

D: TRBD2
V: TRBV7-9
size: few
J: TRBJ2-3
CDR3: CASSPSRGDTDTQYF
DNA: TGTGCCAGCAGCCCTTCGCGGGGGGACACAGATACGCAGTATTTT

D: NA
V: TRBV6-5
size: NA
J: TRBJ2-3
CDR3: CASSRARTDTQYF
DNA: TGTGCCAGCAGTAGGGCCCGCACAGATACGCAGTATTTT

D: NA
V: TRBV7-9
size: NA
J: TRBJ1-3
CDR3: CASSSVELWGNTIYF
DNA: TGTGCCAGCAGCTCTGTGGAGCTCTGGGGAAACACCATATATTTT

D: NA
V: TRBV30
size: medium-sized
J: TRBJ1-2
CDR3: CAWPGGPAGYTF
DNA: TGTGCCTGGCCCGGAGGGCCGGCGGGCTACACCTTC

D: NA
V: TRBV2
size: NA
J: TRBJ2-2
CDR3: CASRAGADTGELFF
DNA: TGTGCCAGCAGAGCGGGTGCGGACACCGGGGAGCTGTTTTTT

D: NA
V: TRBV5-1
size: NA
J: TRBJ2-1
CDR3: CASSLGPLPHNEQFF
DNA: TGCGCCAGCAGCCTGGGACCCCTACCCCACAATGAGCAGTTCTTC

D: NA
V: TRBV2
size: NA
J: TRBJ2-7
CDR3: CASNIGLIYEQYF
DNA: TGTGCCAGCAATATCGGACTGATCTACGAGCAGTACTTC

D: TRBD1
V: TRBV25-1
size: NA
J: TRBJ1-2
CDR3: CASSDTGTATLEGYTF
DNA: TGTGCCAGCAGTGATACGGGGACAGCCACCTTGGAGGGCTACACCTTC

D: NA
V: TRBV4-1
size: few
J: TRBJ2-7
CDR3: CASSREGRAPYEQYF
DNA: TGCGCCAGCAGCCGCGAGGGCCGAGCTCCCTACGAGCAGTACTTC

D: NA
V: TRBV30
size: NA
J: TRBJ1-4
CDR3: CAWTAGAPNEKLFF
DNA: TGTGCCTGGACAGCCGGGGCCCCTAATGAAAAACTGTTTTTT

D: TRBD2
V: TRBV18
size: NA
J: TRBJ2-1
CDR3: CASSASGSYNEQFF
DNA: TGTGCCAGCTCGGCTAGCGGGTCCTACAATGAGCAGTTCTTC

D: NA
V: TRBV9
size: once
J: TRBJ1-1
CDR3: CASSVSGTLNTEAFF
DNA: TGTGCCAGCAGCGTTTCGGGGACCCTGAACACTGAAGCTTTCTTT

D: TRBD1
V: TRBV27
size: NA
J: TRBJ1-2
CDR3: CASSPHDRGDNYGYTF
DNA: TGTGCCAGCAGTCCCCATGACAGGGGAGATAACTATGGCTACACCTTC

D: NA
V: TRBV4-1
size: NA
J: TRBJ1-2
CDR3: CASSQPPWAANYGYTF
DNA: TGCGCCAGCAGCCAACCTCCTTGGGCCGCTAACTATGGCTACACCTTC

D: NA
V: TRBV9
size: NA
J: TRBJ2-2
CDR3: CASSVEGQGRGELFF
DNA: TGTGCCAGCAGCGTAGAGGGGCAGGGACGCGGGGAGCTGTTTTTT

D: NA
V: TRBV7-8
size: NA
J: TRBJ2-2
CDR3: CASTTSRGSGELFF
DNA: TGTGCCAGCACGACTTCACGGGGTTCCGGGGAGCTGTTTTTT

D: NA
V: TRBV2
size: NA
J: TRBJ1-1
CDR3: CASVGTHRSGAFF
DNA: TGTGCCAGCGTGGGGACCCACCGCAGCGGAGCTTTCTTT

D: NA
V: TRBV6-5
size: NA
J: TRBJ2-7
CDR3: CASSYGQTWYF
DNA: TGTGCCAGCAGTTACGGGCAGACGTGGTACTTC

D: NA
V: TRBV29-1
size: NA
J: TRBJ2-1
CDR3: CSTPKQFYNEQFF
DNA: TGCAGCACCCCGAAGCAGTTCTACAATGAGCAGTTCTTC

D: NA
V: TRBV19
size: few
J: TRBJ1-3
CDR3: CASSGGNTIYF
DNA: TGTGCCAGTAGCGGGGGAAACACCATATATTTT

D: NA
V: TRBV27
size: NA
J: TRBJ2-7
CDR3: CASRRTVYYEQYF
DNA: TGTGCCAGCAGACGGACGGTGTACTACGAGCAGTACTTC

D: NA
V: TRBV6-1
size: NA
J: TRBJ2-1
CDR3: CASSEMTQGRGEQFF
DNA: TGTGCCAGCAGTGAGATGACTCAGGGCAGGGGTGAGCAGTTCTTC

D: NA
V: TRBV7-5
size: NA
J: TRBJ2-2
CDR3: CARSPRVRFTANTGELFF
DNA: TGTGCCAGAAGCCCTAGAGTCCGGTTTACCGCGAACACCGGGGAGCTGTTTTTT

D: NA
V: TRBV6-4
size: few
J: TRBJ2-5
CDR3: CASSVSGIRQETQYF
DNA: TGTGCCAGCAGTGTTTCAGGGATCCGCCAAGAGACCCAGTACTTC

D: NA
V: TRBV20-1
size: NA
J: TRBJ2-3
CDR3: CSARRGDTQYF
DNA: TGCAGTGCCCGACGCGGAGATACGCAGTATTTT

D: TRBD2
V: TRBV11-2
size: once
J: TRBJ2-3
CDR3: CASSLGRLAGVGTDTQYF
DNA: TGTGCCAGCAGCTTAGGAAGACTAGCGGGAGTTGGAACAGATACGCAGTATTTT

D: TRBD2
V: TRBV4-3
size: NA
J: TRBJ2-5
CDR3: CADRGSGSSPGRETQYF
DNA: TGCGCCGACCGGGGTAGCGGGAGTTCTCCGGGTAGAGAGACCCAGTACTTC

D: TRBD2
V: TRBV6-6
size: NA
J: TRBJ2-1
CDR3: CASSTPSGSSDEQFF
DNA: TGTGCCAGCAGTACCCCTAGCGGGAGTAGCGATGAGCAGTTCTTC

D: NA
V: TRBV4-2
size: NA
J: TRBJ2-3
CDR3: CASSQERASGTDTQYF
DNA: TGTGCCAGCAGCCAAGAGCGGGCCTCAGGGACAGATACGCAGTATTTT

D: NA
V: TRBV6-1
size: few
J: TRBJ2-3
CDR3: CATLGEGTDTQYF
DNA: TGTGCCACCCTGGGAGAAGGCACAGATACGCAGTATTTT

D: NA
V: TRBV7-6
size: NA
J: TRBJ2-1
CDR3: CASGGGASSYNEQFF
DNA: TGTGCCAGCGGAGGGGGGGCGAGCTCCTACAATGAGCAGTTCTTC

D: TRBD1
V: TRBV10-3
size: NA
J: TRBJ1-4
CDR3: CAISDGRGPNEKLFF
DNA: TGTGCCATCAGTGATGGGAGGGGGCCAAATGAAAAACTGTTTTTT

D: NA
V: TRBV28
size: NA
J: TRBJ1-2
CDR3: CASSFVGSEGHNGYTF
DNA: TGTGCCAGCAGTTTTGTCGGGAGCGAAGGGCATAATGGCTACACCTTC

D: TRBD1
V: TRBV6-5
size: few
J: TRBJ1-5
CDR3: CASSRDRAGNQPQHF
DNA: TGTGCCAGCAGCCGAGACAGGGCTGGCAATCAGCCCCAGCATTTT

D: NA
V: TRBV9
size: NA
J: TRBJ2-5
CDR3: CASSVGGSAGSQETQYF
DNA: TGTGCCAGCAGCGTAGGAGGGTCGGCAGGGAGCCAAGAGACCCAGTACTTC

D: TRBD2
V: TRBV7-9
size: NA
J: TRBJ2-1
CDR3: CASSLATTSGSLDEQFF
DNA: TGTGCCAGCAGCTTAGCAACCACTAGCGGGAGTTTGGATGAGCAGTTCTTC

D: NA
V: TRBV7-6
size: NA
J: TRBJ2-5
CDR3: CASSLIAGETQYF
DNA: TGTGCCAGCAGCTTAATCGCAGGAGAGACCCAGTACTTC

D: NA
V: TRBV7-6
size: NA
J: TRBJ2-2
CDR3: CASSPRTPGEGELFF
DNA: TGTGCCAGCAGTCCTCGGACGCCTGGGGAGGGGGAGCTGTTTTTT

D: TRBD1
V: TRBV5-1
size: NA
J: TRBJ1-5
CDR3: CASSLFTPGQGATNTIRNQPQHF
DNA: TGCGCCAGCAGCTTGTTCACACCGGGACAGGGGGCAACTAACACCATCCGCAATCAGCCCCAGCATTTT

D: NA
V: TRBV7-2
size: few
J: TRBJ2-3
CDR3: CASSLASVTDTQYF
DNA: TGTGCCAGCAGCTTGGCTAGCGTCACAGATACGCAGTATTTT